The present TCR beta chain was sequenced within a study of blood T cell repertoires in COVID-19. Overall study: The origin of the acute and convalescent COVID-19 samples was the United States, Italy and Spain. From T cells, B-cell-depleted T cells, or PBMCs came the material, which was cDNA or gDNA.

Assay used: immunoSEQ multiplex PCR; TCRdb lists only in-frame clones, some missing. The table lists approximately 220,000 clones, nearly 90% of them singletons. This CDR3 has 13 amino acids. Trimming took off 4 bases at V and 4 bases at J, with 11 bases between the two ends. Germline V gives CDR1 SGHNT, CDR2 YYREEE (reference sequence). Adults between about 18 and 89 years of age took part from some 25 US areas. Clinical history reported by participants formed the basis on which cohorts were assigned. The rearrangement uses TRBV5-4 and TRBJ1-2, with a tentative D call TRBD1 (6 bases). Sequencing was carried out using PBMCs or T cells enriched from blood (not recorded which). The receptor was derived from a woman in her thirties with acute COVID-19. In nucleotides, the CDR3 is TGTGCCAGCAGCGAGCAGGGGCCCTATGGCTACACCTTC. It encodes CASSEQGPYGYTF.